The clone carrying this TCR beta chain was seen repeatedly, ten times or more. Its antigen remains unidentified. TCRdb used MiXCR to reprocess the reads, holding one entry per CDR3 protein. The sample includes about 700,000 distinct CDR3 sequences, 30% to 40% of them seen just once. Germline lookup yields CDR1 SGHTA and CDR2 FQGNSA. V lost 4 bases and J lost 5; bases outside the gene matches: 2. This CDR3 contains 13 residues. The data originate from a study of T cell repertoires in cytomegalovirus infection. Looking at the study overall: Peptides in the study included HLA-C-restricted and HLA-B-restricted CMV epitopes. Study conclusions and caveats: What dominated the ex vivo response were HLA-C-restricted CMV-specific TCR beta clonotypes.

This TCR was recovered from a human donor in good health (CMV status not recorded). Some clones in this sample may be carry-over from other donors' samples. Here the sequenced sample was cultured PBMCs, taken from culture after CMV antigen stimulation. This chain connects TRBV7-2 to TRBJ2-7, with TRBD1 matching over 10 bases. CDR3 amino acids: CASSSGQGNEQYF. DNA of the CDR3: TGTGCCAGCAGCTCGGGACAGGGGAACGAGCAGTACTTC. The whole variable domain, remainder taken from reference TRBV7-2 and TRBJ2-7, is GAGVSQSPSNKVTEKGKDVELRCDPISGHTALYWYRQSLGQGLEFLIYFQGNSAPDKSGLPSDRFSAERTGGSVSTLTIQRTQQEDSAVYLCASSSGQGNEQYFGPGTRLTVT.